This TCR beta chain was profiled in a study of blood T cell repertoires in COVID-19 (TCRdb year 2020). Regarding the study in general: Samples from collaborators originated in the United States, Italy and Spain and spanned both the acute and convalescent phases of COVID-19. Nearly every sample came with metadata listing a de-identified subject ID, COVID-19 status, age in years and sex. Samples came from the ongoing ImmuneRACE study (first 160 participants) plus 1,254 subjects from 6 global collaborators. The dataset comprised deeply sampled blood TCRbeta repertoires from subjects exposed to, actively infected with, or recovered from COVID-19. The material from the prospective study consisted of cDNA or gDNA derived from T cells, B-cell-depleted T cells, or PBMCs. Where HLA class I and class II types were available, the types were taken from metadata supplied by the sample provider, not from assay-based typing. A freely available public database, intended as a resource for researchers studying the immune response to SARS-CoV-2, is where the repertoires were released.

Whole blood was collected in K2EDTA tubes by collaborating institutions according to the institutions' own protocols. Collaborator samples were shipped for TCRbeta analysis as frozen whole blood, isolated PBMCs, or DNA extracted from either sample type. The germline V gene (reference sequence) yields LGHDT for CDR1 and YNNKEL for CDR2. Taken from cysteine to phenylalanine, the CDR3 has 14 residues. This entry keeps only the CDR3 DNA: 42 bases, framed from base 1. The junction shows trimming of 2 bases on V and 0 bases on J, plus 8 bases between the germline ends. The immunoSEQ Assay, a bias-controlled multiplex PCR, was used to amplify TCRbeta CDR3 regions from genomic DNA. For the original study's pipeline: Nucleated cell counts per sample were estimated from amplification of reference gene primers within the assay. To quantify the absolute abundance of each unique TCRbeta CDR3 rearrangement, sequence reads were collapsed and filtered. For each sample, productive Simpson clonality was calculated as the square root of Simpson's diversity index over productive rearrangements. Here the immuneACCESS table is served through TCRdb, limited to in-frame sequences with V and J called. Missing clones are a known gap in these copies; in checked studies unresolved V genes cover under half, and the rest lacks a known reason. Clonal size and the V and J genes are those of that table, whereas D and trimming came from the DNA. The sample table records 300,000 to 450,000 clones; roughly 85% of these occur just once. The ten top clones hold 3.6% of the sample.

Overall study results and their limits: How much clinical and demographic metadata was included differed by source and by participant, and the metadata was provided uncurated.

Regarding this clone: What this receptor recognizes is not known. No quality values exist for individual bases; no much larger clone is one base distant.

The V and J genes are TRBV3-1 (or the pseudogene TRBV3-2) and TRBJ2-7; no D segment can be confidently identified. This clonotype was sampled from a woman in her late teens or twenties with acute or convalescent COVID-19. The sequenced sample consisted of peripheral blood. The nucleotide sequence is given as TGTGCCAGCAGCCAAAGGCAGGCCTCCTACGAGCAGTACTTC. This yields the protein CASSQRQASYEQYF.